The TCR beta chain under discussion was sequenced for a study of blood T cell repertoires in COVID-19. Across the whole study: Some COVID-19 samples were acute and others convalescent; all came from the United States, Italy and Spain. PBMCs, B-cell-depleted T cells, or T cells provided the cDNA or gDNA that made up the material.

This CDR3 is built from 15 residues. Germline V gene sequence: CDR1 LGHNA, CDR2 YNFKEQ. The J segment lost 2 bases and the V segment lost 4 bases, leaving 6 bases of the junction unmatched. Enrolled through a virtual design, the participants were between about 18 and 100 years of age and came from 24 US areas. Authors' processing steps: Amplifying reference gene primers gave estimates of nucleated cell counts. Measured with immunoSEQ multiplex PCR; TCRdb has only the in-frame clones, and not every one. V and J calls plus clone size are reproduced from that table; the DNA served to infer D and trimming. The table shows about 230,000 clones, with about 80% occurring only once.

Material: PBMCs or T cells enriched from blood (not recorded which). The TCR sequence derives from a man in his 60s who had recovered from COVID-19. V gene TRBV4-2 combines with J gene TRBJ2-3; 7 bases agree with TRBD2. DNA for the CDR3: TGTGCCAGCAGCCGACCTAGCGGAAACACAGATACGCAGTATTTT. Its translation is CASSRPSGNTDTQYF.